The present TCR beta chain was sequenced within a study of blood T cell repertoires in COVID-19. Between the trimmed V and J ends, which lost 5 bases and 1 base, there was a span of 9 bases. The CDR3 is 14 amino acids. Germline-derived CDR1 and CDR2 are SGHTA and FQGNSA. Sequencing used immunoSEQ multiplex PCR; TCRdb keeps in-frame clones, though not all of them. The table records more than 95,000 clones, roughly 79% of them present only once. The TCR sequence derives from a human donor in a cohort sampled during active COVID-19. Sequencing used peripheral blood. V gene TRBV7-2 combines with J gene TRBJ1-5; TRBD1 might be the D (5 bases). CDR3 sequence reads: CASSQGRSNQPQHF. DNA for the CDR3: TGTGCCAGCAGCCAGGGTCGGAGCAATCAGCCCCAGCATTTT.